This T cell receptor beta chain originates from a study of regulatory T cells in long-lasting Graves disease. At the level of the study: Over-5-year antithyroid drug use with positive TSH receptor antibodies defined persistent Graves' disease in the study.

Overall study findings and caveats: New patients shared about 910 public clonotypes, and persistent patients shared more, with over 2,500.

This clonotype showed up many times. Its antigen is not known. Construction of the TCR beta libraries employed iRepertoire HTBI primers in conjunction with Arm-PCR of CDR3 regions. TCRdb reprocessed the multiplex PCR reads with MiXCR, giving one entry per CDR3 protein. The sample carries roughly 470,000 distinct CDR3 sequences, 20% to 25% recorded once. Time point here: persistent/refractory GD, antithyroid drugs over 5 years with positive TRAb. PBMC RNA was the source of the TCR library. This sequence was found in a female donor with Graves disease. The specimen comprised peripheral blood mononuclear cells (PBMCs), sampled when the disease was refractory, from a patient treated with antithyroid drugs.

In DNA form, the CDR3 reads TGTGCCAGCAGTCCCTATCCGCACTTCAACACCGGGGAGCTGTTTTTT. Residues: CASSPYPHFNTGELFF. The rearrangement joins TRBV12-3 or TRBV12-4 to TRBJ2-2, with D uncertain. The length of the CDR3 is 16 residues. Trimming removed 5 bases from V and 2 bases from J, with 15 bases in between.